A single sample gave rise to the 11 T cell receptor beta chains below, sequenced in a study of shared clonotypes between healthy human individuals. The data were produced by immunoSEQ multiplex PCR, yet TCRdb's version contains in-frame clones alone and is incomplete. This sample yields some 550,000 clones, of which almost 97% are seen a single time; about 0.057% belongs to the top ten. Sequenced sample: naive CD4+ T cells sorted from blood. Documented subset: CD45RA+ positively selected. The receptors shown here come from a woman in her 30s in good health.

This chain's CDR3 is CASSTGDSRSGNTIYF. CDR3 coding DNA: TGTGCCAGTAGTACAGGGGACAGTCGCTCTGGAAACACCATATATTTT. The chain joins TRBV19 to TRBJ1-3; 7 nucleotides align to TRBD1. The ends lost 4 bases at V and 0 bases at J; junction bases unmatched: 6. Germline-derived CDR1 and CDR2 are LNHDA and SQIVND (reference sequence). The CDR3 is made up of 16 amino acids.

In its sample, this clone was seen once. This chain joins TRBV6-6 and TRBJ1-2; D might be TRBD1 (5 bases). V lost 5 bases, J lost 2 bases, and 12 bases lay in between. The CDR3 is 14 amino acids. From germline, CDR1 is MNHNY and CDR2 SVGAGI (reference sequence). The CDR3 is CASSTGTANYGYTF. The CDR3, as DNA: TGTGCCAGCAGTACTGGGACGGCGAACTATGGCTACACCTTC.

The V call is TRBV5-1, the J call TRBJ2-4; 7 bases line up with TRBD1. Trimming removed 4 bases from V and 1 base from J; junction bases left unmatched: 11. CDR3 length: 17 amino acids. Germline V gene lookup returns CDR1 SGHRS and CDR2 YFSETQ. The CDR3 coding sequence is TGCGCCAGCAGCCCCGACAGGGCTGGATCGGCCAAAAACATTCAGTACTTC. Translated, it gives CASSPDRAGSAKNIQYF.

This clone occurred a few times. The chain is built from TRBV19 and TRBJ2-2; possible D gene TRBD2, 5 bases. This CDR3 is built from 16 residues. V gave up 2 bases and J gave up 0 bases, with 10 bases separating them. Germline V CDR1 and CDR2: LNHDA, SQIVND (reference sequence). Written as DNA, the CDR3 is TGTGCCAGTAGTATATGGGAGACACCGAACACCGGGGAGCTGTTTTTT. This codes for CASSIWETPNTGELFF.

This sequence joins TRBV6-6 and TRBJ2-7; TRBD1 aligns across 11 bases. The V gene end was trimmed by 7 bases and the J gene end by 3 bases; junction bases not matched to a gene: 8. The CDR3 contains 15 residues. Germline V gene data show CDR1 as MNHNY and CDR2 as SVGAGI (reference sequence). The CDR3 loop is CASTNAGQGDYEQYF. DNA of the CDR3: TGTGCCAGCACCAATGCGGGACAGGGGGACTACGAGCAGTACTTC.

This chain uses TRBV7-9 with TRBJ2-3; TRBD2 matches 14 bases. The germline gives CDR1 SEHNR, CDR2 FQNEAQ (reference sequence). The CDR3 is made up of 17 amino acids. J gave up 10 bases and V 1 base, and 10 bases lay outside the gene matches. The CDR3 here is CASSLVVGTSGSSAQYF. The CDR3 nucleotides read TGTGCCAGCAGCTTAGTCGTTGGGACTAGCGGGAGTTCAGCGCAGTATTTT.

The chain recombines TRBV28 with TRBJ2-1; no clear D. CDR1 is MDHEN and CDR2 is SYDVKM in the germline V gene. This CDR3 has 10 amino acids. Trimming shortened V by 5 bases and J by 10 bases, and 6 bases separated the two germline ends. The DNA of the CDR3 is TGTGCCAGCAGTCGCCTAGAGCAGTTCTTC. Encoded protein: CASSRLEQFF.

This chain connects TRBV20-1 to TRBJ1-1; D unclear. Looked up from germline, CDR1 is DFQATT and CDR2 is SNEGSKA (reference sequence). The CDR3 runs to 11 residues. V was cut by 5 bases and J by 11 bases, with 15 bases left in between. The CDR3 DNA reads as TGCAGTGCTTGGACCCTAAAAAAGGCTTTCTTT. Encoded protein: CSAWTLKKAFF.

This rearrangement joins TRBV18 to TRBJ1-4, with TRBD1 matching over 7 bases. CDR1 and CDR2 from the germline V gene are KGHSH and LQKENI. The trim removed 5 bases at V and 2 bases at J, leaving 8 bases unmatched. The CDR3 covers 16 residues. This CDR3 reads CASSSLPGGTNEKLFF. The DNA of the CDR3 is TGTGCCAGCTCATCCCTCCCAGGGGGTACTAATGAAAAACTGTTTTTT.

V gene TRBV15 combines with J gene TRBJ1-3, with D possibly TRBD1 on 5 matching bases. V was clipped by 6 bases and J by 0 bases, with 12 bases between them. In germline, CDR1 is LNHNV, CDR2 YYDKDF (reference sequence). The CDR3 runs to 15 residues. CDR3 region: CATRKDGGSGNTIYF. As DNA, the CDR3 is TGTGCCACCAGAAAAGACGGGGGCTCTGGAAACACCATATATTTT.

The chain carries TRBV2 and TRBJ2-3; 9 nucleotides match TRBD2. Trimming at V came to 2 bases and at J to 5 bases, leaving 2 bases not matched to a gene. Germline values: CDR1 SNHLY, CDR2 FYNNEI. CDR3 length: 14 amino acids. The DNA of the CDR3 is TGTGCCAGCAGTGAACAACTAGCGGGAGATACGCAGTATTTT. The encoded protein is CASSEQLAGDTQYF.